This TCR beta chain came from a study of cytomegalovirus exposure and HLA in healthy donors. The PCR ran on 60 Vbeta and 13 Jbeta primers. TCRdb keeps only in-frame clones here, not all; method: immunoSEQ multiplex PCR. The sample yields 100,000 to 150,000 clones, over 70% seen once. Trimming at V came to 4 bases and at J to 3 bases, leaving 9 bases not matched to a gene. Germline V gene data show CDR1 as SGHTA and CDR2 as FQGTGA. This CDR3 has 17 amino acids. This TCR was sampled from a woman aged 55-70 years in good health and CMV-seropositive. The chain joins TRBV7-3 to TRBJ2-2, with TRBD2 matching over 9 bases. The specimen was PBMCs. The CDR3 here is CASSSPGTSSHTGELFF. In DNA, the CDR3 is TGTGCCAGCAGCTCTCCCGGGACTAGCTCCCACACCGGGGAGCTGTTTTTT.